This T cell receptor (beta chain) was sequenced in a study of CD8+CD57+ T cells in acquired aplastic anemia. Study conclusions and caveats: Patients did not significantly differ from controls in CD8+ Simpson's diversity.

Trimming stripped 8 bases from V and 5 bases from J, with 9 bases between. The CDR3 extends over 12 amino acids. Germline V CDR1 and CDR2: LNHDA, SQIVND (reference sequence). The template used for profiling TCR beta VDJ and CDR3 was genomic DNA. TCRdb itself ran the reads through MiXCR, one entry per CDR3 protein. The sample has 98,000 or so distinct CDR3 sequences; approximately 49% are singletons. There are many counts of this clonotype. The antigen is not known. This chain joins TRBV19 and TRBJ2-2; weak D call: TRBD2 (6 bases). The sequence came from a human donor in good health, serving as a control. The sample consisted of sorted CD4+, CD8+, or CD8+CD57+ T cells (not recorded which) from PBMCs. The CDR3 DNA reads TGTGCCAGTCATGGGGGGACCGGGGAGCTGTTTTTT. Encoded protein: CASHGGTGELFF.